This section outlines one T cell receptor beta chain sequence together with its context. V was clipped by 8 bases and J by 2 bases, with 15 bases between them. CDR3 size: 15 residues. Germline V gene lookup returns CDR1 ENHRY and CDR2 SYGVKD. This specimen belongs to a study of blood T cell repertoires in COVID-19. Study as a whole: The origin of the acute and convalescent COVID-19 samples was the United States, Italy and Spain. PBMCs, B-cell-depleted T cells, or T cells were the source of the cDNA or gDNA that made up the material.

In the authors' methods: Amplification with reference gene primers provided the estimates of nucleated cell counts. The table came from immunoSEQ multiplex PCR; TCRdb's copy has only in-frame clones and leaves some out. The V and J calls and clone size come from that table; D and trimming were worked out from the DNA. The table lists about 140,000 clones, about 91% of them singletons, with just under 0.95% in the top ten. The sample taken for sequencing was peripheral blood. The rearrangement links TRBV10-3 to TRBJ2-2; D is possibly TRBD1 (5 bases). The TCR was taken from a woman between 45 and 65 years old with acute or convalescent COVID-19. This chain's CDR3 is CAIRGANTNTGELFF. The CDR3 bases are TGTGCCATCCGTGGGGCAAACACCAACACCGGGGAGCTGTTTTTT.